Presented here are 13 T cell receptor beta chains from one specimen sequenced in a study of blood T cell repertoires in COVID-19. Repertoires were generated with immunoSEQ multiplex PCR, while TCRdb's copy carries only in-frame clones and drops some. The sample has more than 90,000 clones, 84% seen once. The sample was peripheral blood. The receptor set was obtained from a human donor in a cohort sampled during active COVID-19.

The chain uses TRBV5-1 and TRBJ1-1; 9 nucleotides match TRBD1. The CDR3 covers 16 residues. V was pared by 4 bases and J by 1 base, with 8 bases of the junction left unmatched. CDR1 SGHRS and CDR2 YFSETQ come from the germline V gene. The CDR3 bases are TGCGCCAGCAGCGCCACTTTGGACAGGGGGAACACTGAAGCTTTCTTT. Amino acid sequence: CASSATLDRGNTEAFF. Full variable domain (remainder filled in from reference TRBV5-1 and TRBJ1-1): KAGVTQTPRYLIKTRGQQVTLSCSPISGHRSVSWYQQTPGQGLQFLFEYFSETQRNKGNFPGRFSGRQFSNSRSEMNVSTLELGDSALYLCASSATLDRGNTEAFFGQGTRLTVV.

The chain uses TRBV19 and TRBJ1-4; the match to TRBD1 covers 9 bases. The J segment lost 7 bases and the V segment lost 5 bases, leaving 11 bases of the junction unmatched. CDR1 is LNHDA, CDR2 SQIVND, per germline (reference sequence). The CDR3 is made up of 16 amino acids. CDR3 in DNA: TGTGCCAGTAGTGCCCAGACCGGGACAGGGAGTGAAAAACTGTTTTTT. The encoded protein is CASSAQTGTGSEKLFF.

The chain carries TRBV14 and TRBJ1-6, with 7 bases lining up with TRBD1. The germline V gene has CDR1 SGHDN and CDR2 FVKESK. V lost 3 bases and J lost 9; bases outside the gene matches: 2. The CDR3 loop spans 13 amino acids. CDR3 residues: CASSQGTASPLHF. The CDR3 DNA reads as TGTGCCAGCAGCCAGGGGACAGCTTCACCCCTCCACTTT.

The chain links TRBV6-5 to TRBJ1-2, with D hard to call. The CDR3 spans 14 residues. The V gene's germline CDR1 is MNHEY and CDR2 SVGAGI. V was clipped by 7 bases and J by 2 bases, with 14 bases between them. The CDR3 reads CASMTPSGNYGYTF. The CDR3 bases are TGTGCCAGCATGACCCCTTCGGGAAACTATGGCTACACCTTC.

The V gene is TRBV28, the J gene TRBJ2-1, with a tentative D call TRBD2 (5 bases). V dropped 10 bases and J dropped 2 bases, with 18 bases sitting between them. Germline CDR1 MDHEN, CDR2 SYDVKM. The CDR3 length is 15 residues. In DNA form, the CDR3 reads TGTGCCACGATAGAAGGGAGTGGGGCCTACAATGAGCAGTTCTTC. Amino acids: CATIEGSGAYNEQFF.

The rearrangement uses TRBV10-3 and TRBJ2-2; a possible D gene is TRBD2 (6 bases). The ends were cut back, 6 bases at V and 0 bases at J, with 17 bases in the middle. Germline V lookup: CDR1 ENHRY, CDR2 SYGVKD. This CDR3 is built from 17 residues. Written as DNA, the CDR3 is TGTGCCATCAGCGAGGTCCCTAGCGCCGCGAACACCGGGGAGCTGTTTTTT. Protein sequence: CAISEVPSAANTGELFF.

This chain uses TRBV28 with TRBJ1-6; TRBD1 matches at 10 bases. J was trimmed by 11 bases and V by 3 bases; bases with no gene match: 7. Germline V gives CDR1 MDHEN, CDR2 SYDVKM. This CDR3 contains 15 residues. CDR3 sequence reads: CASSFTRDRGAPLHF. The CDR3, as DNA: TGTGCCAGCAGTTTTACCCGGGACAGGGGAGCACCCCTCCACTTT.

The chain is built from TRBV28 and TRBJ2-7; D possibly corresponds to TRBD1 (5 bases). The CDR3 sequence is 14 residues long. Per the germline V gene, CDR1 is MDHEN and CDR2 is SYDVKM. Trimming stripped 5 bases from V and 0 bases from J, with 11 bases between. The CDR3 DNA follows: TGTGCCAGCAGTACCCATACAGGCTCCTACGAGCAGTACTTC. It encodes CASSTHTGSYEQYF.

The chain's CDR3 is CASSRPPGQNTYPGGNTIYF. CDR3 bases: TGCGCCAGCAGTCGACCCCCGGGACAGAATACCTATCCGGGGGGAAACACCATATATTTT. The chain is built from TRBV23-1 and TRBJ1-3; TRBD1 agrees at 7 bases. TRBV23-1 is recorded as an ORF, its role being uncertain. After removal of 4 bases from V and 4 bases from J, the junction contained 22 bases not matched to a gene. This CDR3 has 20 amino acids.

This rearrangement joins TRBV14 to TRBJ1-6; 8 positions match TRBD1. The CDR3 is 15 amino acids. V lost 3 bases and J lost 8; bases outside the gene matches: 6. The V gene's germline CDR1 is SGHDN and CDR2 FVKESK. DNA for the CDR3: TGTGCCAGCAGCCAGGCGACAGGGGTCTATTCACCCCTCCACTTT. Translating gives CASSQATGVYSPLHF. Using reference TRBV14 and TRBJ1-6 for the parts outside the CDR3, the full variable domain is EAGVTQFPSHSVIEKGQTVTLRCDPISGHDNLYWYRRVMGKEIKFLLHFVKESKQDESGMPNNRFLAERTGGTYSTLKVQPAELEDSGVYFCASSQATGVYSPLHFGNGTRLTVT.

The chain recombines TRBV19 with TRBJ1-4, with 10 bases identical to TRBD1. The junction had 8 bases not matched to a gene; V was cut back by 7 bases and J by 3 bases. CDR3 length: 16 residues. The germline V gene encodes CDR1 LNHDA and CDR2 SQIVND (reference sequence). The CDR3 reads CASKGQGLIANEKLFF. The CDR3 DNA reads as TGTGCCAGTAAGGGACAGGGGCTGATCGCTAATGAAAAACTGTTTTTT.

The V gene is TRBV6-5, the J gene TRBJ1-6; D possibly corresponds to TRBD1 (6 bases). The germline V gene encodes CDR1 MNHEY and CDR2 SVGAGI. Trimming stripped 0 bases from V and 6 bases from J, with 9 bases between. This CDR3 comprises 15 residues. As DNA, the CDR3 is TGTGCCAGCAGTTACTCGGCAGGGGCTAATTCACCCCTCCACTTT. Translation: CASSYSAGANSPLHF.

In regard to this clone: Mismatch with germline at one junction end may stem from a read error. The rearrangement uses TRBV11-2 and TRBJ2-7, with 8 bases that match TRBD1. The germline V gene has CDR1 SGHAT and CDR2 FQNNGV. The CDR3 extends over 12 amino acids. The CDR3 here is CASSLQGAPEDF. The CDR3, as DNA: TGTGCCAGCAGCTTACAGGGGGCTCCTGAGGACTTC.